A single sample gave rise to the 5 T cell receptor delta chains below, sequenced in a study of γδ T cells in repeated Plasmodium falciparum infection. TCRdb used CATT to re-call clones from the multiplex PCR reads. The sample has roughly 50,000 delta-chain clones, roughly 1.6% seen once; the top ten hold 7.5% to 10%. Gammadelta T cells were flow-sorted from PBMC into Vgamma9/Vdelta2+ and Vdelta2-negative populations for bulk analysis. The sequenced material came from gamma-delta T cells from blood. The receptors shown here come from a pool of human donors (malaria-infected and uninfected, not separated).

As concerns this clone: This DNA translates differently at residue 17 from the TCRdb protein, which is that of a much larger clone; a read error is likely, and the protein shown is the DNA's own translation. This sequence joins TRDV1 and TRDJ1; the D is unclear. The J gene is absent in TCRdb and was assigned here via DNA matching to germline. Germline lookup yields CDR1 TSWWSYY and CDR2 QGS. The CDR3 spans 20 residues. The CDR3 nucleotides are TGTGCTCTTGGGGAACACCACCTATTTATCTCGCATGCGTACACCGATAGACTCATCTTT. As protein: CALGEHHLFISHAYTDRLIF.

This clone was detected only a few times. This may be a read error: a much more frequent sequence differs by one nucleotide. This sample includes further DNA sequences coding for the same CDR3. The J gene is TRDJ1, the V gene TRDV1; 8 bases are shared with TRDD3. Germline values: CDR1 TSWWSYY, CDR2 QGS. The length of the CDR3 is 25 residues. DNA of the CDR3: TGTGCTCTTGGGGGACTCAAAGACTCCCGGCGGCTTTACTGGGGGGGGCATGGCTACACGGATAAACTCATCTTT. This codes for CALGGLKDSRRLYWGGHGYTDKLIF.

On this clone: This is likely an artifact of a read error, given a far larger clone one base away. Other DNA sequences within the sample encode an identical CDR3. The chain uses TRDV1 and TRDJ1, with 7 bases identical to TRDD3. TCRdb offers no J gene call, so here the DNA was matched to germline to obtain one. CDR3 length: 17 amino acids. V shed 3 bases and J 0 bases; nucleotides not matched to a gene: 10. Germline CDR1 reads TSWWSYY; CDR2 reads QGS. CDR3 region: CALGDVPGGLYTDKLIF. The CDR3 nucleotides are TGTGCTCTTGGGGACGTCCCTGGGGGTTTATACACCGATAAACTCATCTTT.

Comments on this clone: TCRdb's protein, taken from a much larger clone, differs from this DNA's translation at residue 7, likely owing to a read error; the protein displayed comes from the DNA. The chain carries TRDV1 and TRDJ1; possibly TRDD2 for D (7 bases). Here the J gene came from matching the DNA to germline, since TCRdb omits it. CDR3 length equals 22 residues. CDR1 TSWWSYY and CDR2 QGS come from the germline V gene. Trimming took 0 bases from V and 0 from J, leaving 29 bases between them. CDR3 DNA: TGTGCTCTTGGGGAACTACTTTCCTACATGGGTGGGGGTCACTCATACACCGATAAACTCATCTTT. Its translation: CALGELLSYMGGGHSYTDKLIF.

Points on this clone: The TCRdb protein comes from a much larger clone and disagrees with this DNA's translation at residue 7, likely due to a read error; the protein given here is derived from the DNA. The rearrangement uses TRDV1 and TRDJ1; TRDD3 matches at 13 bases. The J gene was not available in TCRdb and was assigned here by matching the DNA to germline segments. The CDR3 loop spans 21 amino acids. Per germline, CDR1 TSWWSYY and CDR2 QGS. With V trimmed by 6 bases and J by 0 bases, 19 bases remained unmatched. Here the CDR3 DNA reads TGTGCTCTTGGCAAACGGCCCAACTGGGGGATACGAGGGGGGTACACCGATAAACTCATCTTT. Its protein product is CALGKRPNWGIRGGYTDKLIF.